A single sample is the source of the 24 T cell receptor beta chains below, sequenced in a study of cytomegalovirus exposure and HLA in healthy donors. Sequencing used immunoSEQ multiplex PCR; TCRdb keeps in-frame clones, though not all of them. The table has hundreds of thousands of clones, roughly 89% seen once. Input material: PBMCs. These receptors all come from a woman aged 18-30 years in good health and CMV-seronegative.

The gene calls are TRBV25-1 and TRBJ2-7, with TRBD1 matching over 10 bases. This CDR3 contains 14 residues. Germline V gene sequence: CDR1 MGHDK, CDR2 SYGVNS. V lost 6 bases, J lost 5 bases, and 7 bases stayed unmatched. CDR3 bases: TGTGCCAGCAGAGAAACCGGGACAGGGGACGAGCAGTACTTC. Residues: CASRETGTGDEQYF.

The chain has TRBV4-2 and TRBJ2-2; tentative D call: TRBD2 (5 bases). The CDR3 contains 15 residues. Trimming removed 6 bases at V and 3 bases at J, with 14 bases between. Looked up from germline, CDR1 is LGHNA and CDR2 is YNFKEQ. The CDR3 loop reads CASSLGVEYTGELFF. CDR3 nucleotide sequence: TGTGCCAGCAGTCTCGGGGTTGAGTACACCGGGGAGCTGTTTTTT.

This clone was seen only a few times. The chain carries TRBV2 and TRBJ2-6, with 9 bases matching TRBD1. Unmatched junction bases numbered 4, after V lost 4 bases and J lost 0 bases. Germline V CDR1 and CDR2: SNHLY, FYNNEI. This CDR3 contains 17 residues. CDR3 amino acids: CASSGDRVTSGANVLTF. The CDR3 DNA reads as TGTGCCAGCAGTGGGGACAGGGTTACCTCTGGGGCCAACGTCCTGACTTTC.

This rearrangement joins TRBV4-1 to TRBJ1-2, with D tentatively TRBD1 (6 bases). V was clipped by 4 bases and J by 1 base, with 13 bases between them. The CDR3 loop spans 15 amino acids. Looked up from germline, CDR1 is MGHRA and CDR2 is YSYEKL. The CDR3 bases are TGCGCCAGCAGCCTAAAGGTACAGGGTAACTATGGCTACACCTTC. Its protein product is CASSLKVQGNYGYTF.

This chain links TRBV10-1 with TRBJ2-1; D perhaps matches TRBD2 (5 bases). Germline V gene data show CDR1 as WNHNN and CDR2 as SYGVQD (reference sequence). Trimming took off 8 bases at V and 7 bases at J, with 15 bases between the two ends. The CDR3 sequence is 13 residues long. The CDR3 loop is CASSPGPGNEQFF. For the CDR3, the DNA is TGCGCCAGCTCTCCGGGTCCGGGGAATGAGCAGTTCTTC.

The chain uses TRBV15 and TRBJ2-3, with D tentatively TRBD2 (6 bases). The CDR3 runs 13 residues. V lost 5 bases to trimming and J lost 3 bases, with 9 bases between them. Germline loops: CDR1 LNHNV, CDR2 YYDKDF (reference sequence). The CDR3 spells CATSGRRTDTQYF. The DNA for the CDR3 is TGTGCCACCAGCGGGAGGCGTACAGATACGCAGTATTTT. Full variable domain (rest looked up from reference TRBV15 and TRBJ2-3): DAMVIQNPRYQVTQFGKPVTLSCSQTLNHNVMYWYQQKSSQAPKLLFHYYDKDFNNEADTPDNFQSRRPNTSFCFLDIRSPGLGDTAMYLCATSGRRTDTQYFGPGTRLTVL.

The chain has TRBV11-1 and TRBJ2-7; 11 bases fit TRBD1. The CDR3 extends over 15 amino acids. The V gene's germline CDR1 is SGHAT and CDR2 FQDESV (reference sequence). V lost 5 bases to trimming and J lost 3 bases; unmatched junction nucleotides: 6. The CDR3, as DNA: TGTGCCAGCAGCCGAGCGGGACAGGGGGACTACGAGCAGTACTTC. This encodes CASSRAGQGDYEQYF.

This chain joins TRBV28 and TRBJ2-5; the D gene is possibly TRBD2 (5 bases). Germline V gives CDR1 MDHEN, CDR2 SYDVKM. Trimming took 2 bases from V and 2 from J, leaving 12 bases between them. The CDR3 totals 15 residues. The CDR3 is CASSLSGPVQETQYF. The DNA of the CDR3 is TGTGCCAGCAGTTTAAGCGGCCCGGTACAAGAGACCCAGTACTTC.

This clone was recorded many times. The chain links TRBV28 to TRBJ2-7; 7 bases align to TRBD1. The ends lost 7 bases at V and 2 bases at J; junction bases unmatched: 23. The CDR3 has 19 residues. Germline CDR1 and CDR2: MDHEN and SYDVKM. The CDR3 loop reads CASTSPYTISQGSPYEQYF. Written as DNA, the CDR3 is TGTGCCAGCACCTCTCCATATACCATATCACAGGGGTCCCCCTACGAGCAGTACTTC. The full variable domain, completed using reference TRBV28 and TRBJ2-7, is DVKVTQSSRYLVKRTGEKVFLECVQDMDHENMFWYRQDPGLGLRLIYFSYDVKMKEKGDIPEGYSVSREKKERFSLILESASTNQTSMYLCASTSPYTISQGSPYEQYFGPGTRLTVT.

The chain is built from TRBV2 and TRBJ2-7; D call uncertain. From germline, CDR1 is SNHLY and CDR2 FYNNEI. The CDR3 loop spans 12 amino acids. Trimming left V 8 bases short and J 2 bases short, with 10 bases between. For the CDR3, the DNA is TGTGCCAGCGGGCCTAACACCTACGAGCAGTACTTC. Translating gives CASGPNTYEQYF.

The chain carries TRBV2 and TRBJ2-7, with TRBD2 matching over 9 bases. In germline, CDR1 is SNHLY, CDR2 FYNNEI. The CDR3 runs to 16 residues. J lost 2 bases, V lost 6 bases, and 11 bases had no gene match. CDR3 amino acids: CASSPPSGGIPYEQYF. CDR3 nucleotide sequence: TGTGCCAGCAGCCCCCCCAGCGGGGGGATCCCCTACGAGCAGTACTTC.

J is TRBJ1-2 and V is TRBV6-6; D gene uncertain. Germline lookup yields CDR1 MNHNY and CDR2 SVGAGI (reference sequence). The length of the CDR3 is 15 residues. V lost 2 bases and J 8 bases, leaving 18 bases between the germline ends. The CDR3 DNA sequence: TGTGCCAGCAGTTACCGCCGGGCTGCGGAGGGAGGCTACACCTTC. Amino acids: CASSYRRAAEGGYTF.

This rearrangement joins TRBV2 to TRBJ2-4, with D possibly matching TRBD2 (6 bases). This CDR3 is built from 12 residues. V shed 11 bases and J shed 1 base, with 9 bases lying between them. Germline CDR1 SNHLY, CDR2 FYNNEI. As DNA, the CDR3 is TGTGCCGGAGGGATTGCCAAAAACATTCAGTACTTC. It yields the protein CAGGIAKNIQYF.

This clone appeared a single time. V is TRBV5-1 and J is TRBJ1-3, with D uncertain. CDR1 and CDR2 from the germline V gene are SGHRS and YFSETQ. The CDR3 covers 12 residues. V lost 4 bases to trimming and J lost 1 base, with 3 bases between them. As DNA, the CDR3 is TGCGCCAGCAGCCCGTCTGGAAACACCATATATTTT. Amino acids: CASSPSGNTIYF.

The gene calls are TRBV5-1 and TRBJ2-5; 8 nucleotides match TRBD2. In germline, CDR1 is SGHRS, CDR2 YFSETQ. CDR3 length: 14 amino acids. With V trimmed by 4 bases and J by 4 bases, 6 bases remained unmatched. The CDR3 DNA is TGCGCCAGCAGCGTCGGGGGGGCCGGAGAGACCCAGTACTTC. Protein product: CASSVGGAGETQYF.

The J gene is TRBJ2-3, the V gene TRBV5-6; D may be TRBD2 (5 bases). The V end was cut by 1 base, the J end by 0 bases, with 12 bases between. This CDR3 is built from 16 residues. Germline V CDR1 and CDR2: SGHDT, YYEEEE. CDR3 bases: TGTGCCAGCAGCTTGAAGGGAGAGTCTAGCACAGATACGCAGTATTTT. Translating gives CASSLKGESSTDTQYF. Using reference TRBV5-6 and TRBJ2-3 for the parts outside the CDR3, the full variable domain is DAGVTQSPTHLIKTRGQQVTLRCSPKSGHDTVSWYQQALGQGPQFIFQYYEEEERQRGNFPDRFSGHQFPNYSSELNVNALLLGDSALYLCASSLKGESSTDTQYFGPGTRLTVL.

This rearrangement joins TRBV28 to TRBJ1-1; TRBD1 might be the D (6 bases). The CDR3 has 13 residues. Germline CDR1 is MDHEN and CDR2 is SYDVKM. V lost 6 bases and J 1 base, leaving 9 bases between the germline ends. The CDR3 DNA is TGTGCCAGCAGCTTGACAGGGAACACTGAAGCTTTCTTT. As protein: CASSLTGNTEAFF.

This chain connects TRBV21-1 to TRBJ2-3; the DNA was not compared with TRBD2, the D call given in the table. TRBV21-1 is noted as a pseudogene. The CDR3 is 14 amino acids. CDR3: CASRLAGAGDTQYF. CDR3 nucleotide sequence: TGTGCCAGCAGGCTAGCGGGGGCGGGAGATACGCAGTATTTT.

The chain joins TRBV28 to TRBJ1-2; 9 nucleotides agree with TRBD1. The CDR3 length is 14 residues. Per the germline V gene, CDR1 is MDHEN and CDR2 is SYDVKM. With V trimmed by 6 bases and J by 7 bases, 9 bases remained unmatched. The DNA for the CDR3 is TGTGCCAGCAGGGGGGACAGGGCCCTAGTTGGCTACACCTTC. Translation gives CASRGDRALVGYTF.

The CDR3 here is CASSWVAGVRNEQFF. CDR3 coding DNA: TGTGCCAGCAGTTGGGTAGCGGGGGTTAGGAATGAGCAGTTCTTC. V is TRBV28 and J is TRBJ2-1; TRBD2 matches 9 bases. CDR1 and CDR2 (germline): MDHEN, SYDVKM. J gave up 7 bases and V 4 bases, and 8 bases lay outside the gene matches. The CDR3 runs 15 residues.

The gene calls are TRBV30 and TRBJ1-1; D uncertain. The germline gives CDR1 GTSNPN, CDR2 SVGIG (reference sequence). The CDR3 spans 14 residues. V lost 4 bases and J lost 1, with 13 bases in between. This CDR3 reads CAWTWGGGNTEAFF. For the CDR3, the DNA is TGTGCCTGGACATGGGGAGGTGGGAACACTGAAGCTTTCTTT.

J is TRBJ2-3 and V is TRBV5-6; D call uncertain. Trimming took 1 base from V and 7 from J, leaving 10 bases between them. There are 13 residues in the CDR3. The germline CDR1 and CDR2 sequences are SGHDT and YYEEEE. The CDR3 region is CASSLWSTYTQYF. In DNA form, the CDR3 reads TGTGCCAGCAGCTTGTGGAGTACGTATACGCAGTATTTT.

This chain connects TRBV21-1 to TRBJ2-7; the tabulated D call, TRBD1, remains unverified against the DNA. TRBV21-1 represents a pseudogene. The CDR3 consists of 14 residues. The CDR3 coding sequence is TGTGCCAGCAGCAAGTATTGGGGGCAGTACGAGCAGTACTTC. Its translation: CASSKYWGQYEQYF.

This clone appeared a single time. V gene TRBV5-5 combines with J gene TRBJ2-1; 11 bases align to TRBD1. J was trimmed by 8 bases and V by 2 bases; bases with no gene match: 3. The CDR3 runs 14 residues. Germline V CDR1 and CDR2: SGHKS, YYEKEE (reference sequence). For the CDR3, the DNA is TGTGCCAGCAGCTTTGGACAGGGGGCGTATGAGCAGTTCTTC. It is translated as CASSFGQGAYEQFF.